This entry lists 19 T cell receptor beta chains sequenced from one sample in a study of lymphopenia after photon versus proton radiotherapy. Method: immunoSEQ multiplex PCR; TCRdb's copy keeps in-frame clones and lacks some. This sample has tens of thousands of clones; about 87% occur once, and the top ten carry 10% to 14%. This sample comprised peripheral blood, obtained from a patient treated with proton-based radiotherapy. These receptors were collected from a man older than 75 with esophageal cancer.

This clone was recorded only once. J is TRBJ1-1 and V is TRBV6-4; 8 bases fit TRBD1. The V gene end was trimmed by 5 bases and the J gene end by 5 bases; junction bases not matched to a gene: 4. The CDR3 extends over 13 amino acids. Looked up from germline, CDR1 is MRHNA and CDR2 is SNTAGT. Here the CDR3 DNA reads TGTGCCAGCAGTTTTGACAGGGGAACTGAAGCTTTCTTT. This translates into CASSFDRGTEAFF.

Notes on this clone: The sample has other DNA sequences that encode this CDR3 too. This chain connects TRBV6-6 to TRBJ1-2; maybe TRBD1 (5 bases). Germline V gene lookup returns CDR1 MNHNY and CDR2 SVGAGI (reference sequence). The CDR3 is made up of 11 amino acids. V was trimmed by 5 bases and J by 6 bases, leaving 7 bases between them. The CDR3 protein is CASSPRDGYTF. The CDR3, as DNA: TGTGCCAGCAGTCCCAGGGATGGCTACACCTTC.

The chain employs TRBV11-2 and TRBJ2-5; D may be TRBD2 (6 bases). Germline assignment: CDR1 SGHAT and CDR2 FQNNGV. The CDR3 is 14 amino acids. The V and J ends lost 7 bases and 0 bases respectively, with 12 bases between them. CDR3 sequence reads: CASTPGGYQETQYF. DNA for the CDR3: TGTGCCAGCACCCCTGGGGGGTACCAAGAGACCCAGTACTTC.

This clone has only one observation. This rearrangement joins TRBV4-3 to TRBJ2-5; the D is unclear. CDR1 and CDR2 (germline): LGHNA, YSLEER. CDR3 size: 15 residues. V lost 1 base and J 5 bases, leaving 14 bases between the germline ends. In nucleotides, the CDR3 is TGCGCCAGCAGCCAAGTCCCCTTAGGCTGGGAGACCCAGTACTTC. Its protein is CASSQVPLGWETQYF.

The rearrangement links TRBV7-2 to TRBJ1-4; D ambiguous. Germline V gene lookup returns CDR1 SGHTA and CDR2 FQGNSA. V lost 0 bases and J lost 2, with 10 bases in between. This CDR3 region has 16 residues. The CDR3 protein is CASSLAIGATNEKLFF. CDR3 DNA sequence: TGTGCCAGCAGCTTAGCGATCGGAGCCACTAATGAAAAACTGTTTTTT.

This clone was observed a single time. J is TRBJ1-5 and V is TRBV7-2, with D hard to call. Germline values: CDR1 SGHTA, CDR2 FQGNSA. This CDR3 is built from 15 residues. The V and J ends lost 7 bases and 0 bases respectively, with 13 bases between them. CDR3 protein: CASTAGGYSNQPQHF. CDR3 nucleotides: TGTGCCAGCACCGCGGGTGGGTATAGCAATCAGCCCCAGCATTTT. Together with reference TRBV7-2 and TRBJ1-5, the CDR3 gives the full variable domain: GAGVSQSPSNKVTEKGKDVELRCDPISGHTALYWYRQSLGQGLEFLIYFQGNSAPDKSGLPSDRFSAERTGGSVSTLTIQRTQQEDSAVYLCASTAGGYSNQPQHFGDGTRLSIL.

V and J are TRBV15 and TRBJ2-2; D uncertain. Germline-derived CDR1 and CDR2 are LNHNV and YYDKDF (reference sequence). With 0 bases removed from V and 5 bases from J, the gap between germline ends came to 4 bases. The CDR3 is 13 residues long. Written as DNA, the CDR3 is TGTGCCACCAGCAGAGAAAGGACCGGGGAGCTGTTTTTT. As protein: CATSRERTGELFF.

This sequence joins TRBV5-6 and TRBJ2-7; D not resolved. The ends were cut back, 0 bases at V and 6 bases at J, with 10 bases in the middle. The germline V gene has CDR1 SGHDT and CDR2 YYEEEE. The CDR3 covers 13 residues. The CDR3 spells CASSLAVGVEQYF. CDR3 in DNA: TGTGCCAGCAGCTTGGCGGTTGGGGTCGAGCAGTACTTC.

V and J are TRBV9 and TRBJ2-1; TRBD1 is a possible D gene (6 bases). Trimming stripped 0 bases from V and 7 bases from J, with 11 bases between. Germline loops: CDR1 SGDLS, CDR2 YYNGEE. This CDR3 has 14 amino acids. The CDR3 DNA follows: TGTGCCAGCAGCGTAGGGGCCCAGGGGAATGAGCAGTTCTTC. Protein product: CASSVGAQGNEQFF.

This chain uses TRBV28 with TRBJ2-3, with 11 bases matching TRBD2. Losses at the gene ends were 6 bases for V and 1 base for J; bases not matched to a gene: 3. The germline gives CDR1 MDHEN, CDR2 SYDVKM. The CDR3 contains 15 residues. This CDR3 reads CASSPLAGGTDTQYF. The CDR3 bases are TGTGCCAGCAGCCCACTAGCGGGAGGCACAGATACGCAGTATTTT.

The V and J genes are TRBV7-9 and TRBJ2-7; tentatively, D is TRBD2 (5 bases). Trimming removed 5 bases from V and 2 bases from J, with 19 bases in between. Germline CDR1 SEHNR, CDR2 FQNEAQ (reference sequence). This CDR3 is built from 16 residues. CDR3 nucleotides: TGTGCCAGCAGCGGATCGGACCGGGATCGGGCCTACGAGCAGTACTTC. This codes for CASSGSDRDRAYEQYF.

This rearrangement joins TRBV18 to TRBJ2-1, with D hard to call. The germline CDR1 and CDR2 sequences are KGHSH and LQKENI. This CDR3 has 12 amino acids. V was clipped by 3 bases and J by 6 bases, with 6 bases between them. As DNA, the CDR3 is TGTGCCAGCTCACCGAGGAGCAATGAGCAGTTCTTC. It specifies CASSPRSNEQFF.

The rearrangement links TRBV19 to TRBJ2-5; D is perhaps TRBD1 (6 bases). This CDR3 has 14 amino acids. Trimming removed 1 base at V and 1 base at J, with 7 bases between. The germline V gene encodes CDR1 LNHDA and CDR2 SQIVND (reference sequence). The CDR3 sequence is CASSIGTVQETQYF. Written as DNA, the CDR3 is TGTGCCAGTAGTATAGGGACAGTCCAAGAGACCCAGTACTTC.

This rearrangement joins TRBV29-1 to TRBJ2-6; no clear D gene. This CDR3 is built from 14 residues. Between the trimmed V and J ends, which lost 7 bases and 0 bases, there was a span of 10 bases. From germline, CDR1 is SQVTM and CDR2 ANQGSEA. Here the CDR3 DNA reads TGCAGCGCCGTCAGGCTCTCTGGGGCCAACGTCCTGACTTTC. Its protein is CSAVRLSGANVLTF.

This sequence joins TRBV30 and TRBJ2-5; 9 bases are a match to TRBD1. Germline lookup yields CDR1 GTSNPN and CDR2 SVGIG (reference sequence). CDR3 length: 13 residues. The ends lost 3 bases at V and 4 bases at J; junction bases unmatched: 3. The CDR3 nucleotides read TGTGCCTGGAGAAGGACAGGGGTAGAGACCCAGTACTTC. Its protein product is CAWRRTGVETQYF.

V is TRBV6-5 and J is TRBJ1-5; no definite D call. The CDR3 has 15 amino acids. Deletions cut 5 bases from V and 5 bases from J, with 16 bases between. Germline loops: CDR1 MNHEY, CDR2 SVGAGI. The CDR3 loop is CASSRDGRTHQPQHF. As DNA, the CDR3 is TGTGCCAGCAGTCGTGACGGACGTACTCATCAGCCCCAGCATTTT.

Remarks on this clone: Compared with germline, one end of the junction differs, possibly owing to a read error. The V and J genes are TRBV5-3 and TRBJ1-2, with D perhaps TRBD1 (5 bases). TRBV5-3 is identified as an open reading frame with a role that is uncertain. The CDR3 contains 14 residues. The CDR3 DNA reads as TGTGCCAGCAGCTCAACAGGCGCACCCTATGGCTACACCTTC. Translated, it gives CASSSTGAPYGYTF.

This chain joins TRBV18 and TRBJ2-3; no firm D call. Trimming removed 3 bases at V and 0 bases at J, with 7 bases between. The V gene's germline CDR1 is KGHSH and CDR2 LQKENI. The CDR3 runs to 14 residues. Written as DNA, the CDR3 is TGTGCCAGCTCACCGACCGACAGCACAGATACGCAGTATTTT. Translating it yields CASSPTDSTDTQYF.

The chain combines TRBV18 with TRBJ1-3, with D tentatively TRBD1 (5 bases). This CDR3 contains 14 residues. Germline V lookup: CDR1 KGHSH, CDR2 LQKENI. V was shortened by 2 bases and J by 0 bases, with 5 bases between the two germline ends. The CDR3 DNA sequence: TGTGCCAGCTCACCAGGGGGCTCTGGAAACACCATATATTTT. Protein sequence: CASSPGGSGNTIYF.